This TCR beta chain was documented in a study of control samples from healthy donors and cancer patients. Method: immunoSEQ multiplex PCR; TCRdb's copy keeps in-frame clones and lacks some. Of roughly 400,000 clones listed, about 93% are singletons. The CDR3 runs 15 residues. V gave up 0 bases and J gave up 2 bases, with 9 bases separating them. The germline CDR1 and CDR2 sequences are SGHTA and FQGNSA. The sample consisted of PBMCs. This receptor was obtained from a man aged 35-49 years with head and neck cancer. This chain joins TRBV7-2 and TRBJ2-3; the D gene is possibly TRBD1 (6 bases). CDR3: CASSLAGQLTDTQYF. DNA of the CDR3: TGTGCCAGCAGCTTAGCCGGACAGCTCACAGATACGCAGTATTTT.